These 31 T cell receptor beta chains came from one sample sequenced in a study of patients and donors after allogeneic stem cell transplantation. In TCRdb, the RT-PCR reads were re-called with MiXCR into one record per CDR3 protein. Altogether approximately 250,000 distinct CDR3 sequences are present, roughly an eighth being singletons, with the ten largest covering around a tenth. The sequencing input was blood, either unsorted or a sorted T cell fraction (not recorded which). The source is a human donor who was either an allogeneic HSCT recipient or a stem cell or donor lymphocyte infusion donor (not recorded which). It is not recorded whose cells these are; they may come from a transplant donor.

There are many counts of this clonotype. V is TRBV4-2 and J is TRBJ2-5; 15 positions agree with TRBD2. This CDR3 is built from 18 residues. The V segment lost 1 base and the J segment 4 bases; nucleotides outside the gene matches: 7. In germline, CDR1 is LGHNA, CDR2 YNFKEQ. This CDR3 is CASSQGTSGGAAPETQYF. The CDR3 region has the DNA TGTGCCAGCAGCCAAGGGACTAGCGGGGGGGCGGCCCCAGAGACCCAGTACTTC.

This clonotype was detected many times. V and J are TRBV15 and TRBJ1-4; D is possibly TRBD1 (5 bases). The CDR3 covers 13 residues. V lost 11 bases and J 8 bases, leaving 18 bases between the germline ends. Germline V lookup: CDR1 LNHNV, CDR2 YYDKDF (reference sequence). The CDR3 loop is CAASGINREKLFF. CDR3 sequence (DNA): TGTGCCGCGTCCGGGATCAACAGGGAAAAACTGTTTTTT.

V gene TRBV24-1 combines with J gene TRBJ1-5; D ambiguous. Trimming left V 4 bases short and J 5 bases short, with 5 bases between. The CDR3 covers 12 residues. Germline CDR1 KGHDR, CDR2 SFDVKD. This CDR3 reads CATSDPYQPQHF. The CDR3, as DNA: TGTGCCACCAGTGACCCGTATCAGCCCCAGCATTTT.

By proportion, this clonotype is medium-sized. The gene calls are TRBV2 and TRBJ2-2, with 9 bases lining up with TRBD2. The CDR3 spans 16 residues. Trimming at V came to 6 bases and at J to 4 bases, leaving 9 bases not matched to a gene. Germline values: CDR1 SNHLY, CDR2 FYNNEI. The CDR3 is CASRKNSGSSTGELFF. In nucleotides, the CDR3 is TGTGCCAGCAGGAAAAATAGCGGGAGCTCCACCGGGGAGCTGTTTTTT. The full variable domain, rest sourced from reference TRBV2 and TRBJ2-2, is EPEVTQTPSHQVTQMGQEVILRCVPISNHLYFYWYRQILGQKVEFLVSFYNNEISEKSEIFDDQFSVERPDGSNFTLKIRSTKLEDSAMYFCASRKNSGSSTGELFFGEGSRLTVL.

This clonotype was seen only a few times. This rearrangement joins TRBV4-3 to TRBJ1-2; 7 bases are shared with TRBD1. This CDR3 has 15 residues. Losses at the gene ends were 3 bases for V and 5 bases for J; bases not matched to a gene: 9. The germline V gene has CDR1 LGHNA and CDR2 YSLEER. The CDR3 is CASSQGQGVFYGYTF. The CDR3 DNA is TGCGCCAGCAGCCAGGGGCAGGGGGTATTTTATGGCTACACCTTC.

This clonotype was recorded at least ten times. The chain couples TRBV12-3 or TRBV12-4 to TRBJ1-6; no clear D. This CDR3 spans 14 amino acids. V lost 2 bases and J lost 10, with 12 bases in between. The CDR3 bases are TGTGCCAGCAGTTTAAGCAGTTATAGGTCACCCCTCCACTTT. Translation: CASSLSSYRSPLHF.

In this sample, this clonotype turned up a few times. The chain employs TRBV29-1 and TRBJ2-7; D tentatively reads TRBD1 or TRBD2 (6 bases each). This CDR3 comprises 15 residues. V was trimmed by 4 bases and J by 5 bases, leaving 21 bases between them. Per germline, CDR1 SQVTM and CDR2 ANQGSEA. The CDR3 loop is CSVGSSTGGIHEQYF. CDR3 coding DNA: TGCAGCGTTGGTTCGTCGACAGGAGGGATCCACGAGCAGTACTTC.

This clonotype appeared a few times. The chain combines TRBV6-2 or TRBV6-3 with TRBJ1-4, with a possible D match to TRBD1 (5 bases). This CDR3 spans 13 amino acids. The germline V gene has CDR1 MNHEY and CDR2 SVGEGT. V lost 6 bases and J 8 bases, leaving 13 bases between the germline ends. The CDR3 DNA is TGTGCCAGCAGATTCCAGGGTGAGGAAAAACTGTTTTTT. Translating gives CASRFQGEEKLFF.

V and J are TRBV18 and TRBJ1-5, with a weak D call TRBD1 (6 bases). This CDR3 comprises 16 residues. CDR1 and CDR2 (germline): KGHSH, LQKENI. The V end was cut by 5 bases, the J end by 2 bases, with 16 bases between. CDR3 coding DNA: TGTGCCAGCTCAGCGGAGGGGGATTCGGGCAATCAGCCCCAGCATTTT. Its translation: CASSAEGDSGNQPQHF.

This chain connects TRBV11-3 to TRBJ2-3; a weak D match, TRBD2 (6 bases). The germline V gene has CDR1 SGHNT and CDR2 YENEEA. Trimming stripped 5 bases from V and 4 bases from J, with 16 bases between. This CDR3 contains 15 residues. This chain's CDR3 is CASSLPSWGADTQYF. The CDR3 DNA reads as TGTGCCAGCAGCCTTCCAAGCTGGGGGGCAGATACGCAGTATTTT.

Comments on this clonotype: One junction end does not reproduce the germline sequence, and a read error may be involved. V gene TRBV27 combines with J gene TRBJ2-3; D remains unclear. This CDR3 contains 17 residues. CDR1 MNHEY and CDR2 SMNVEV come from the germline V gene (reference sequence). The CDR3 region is CVSKFGFSQLSTDTQYF. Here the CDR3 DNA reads TGTGTCAGCAAGTTTGGATTTTCGCAGCTGAGCACAGATACGCAGTATTTT.

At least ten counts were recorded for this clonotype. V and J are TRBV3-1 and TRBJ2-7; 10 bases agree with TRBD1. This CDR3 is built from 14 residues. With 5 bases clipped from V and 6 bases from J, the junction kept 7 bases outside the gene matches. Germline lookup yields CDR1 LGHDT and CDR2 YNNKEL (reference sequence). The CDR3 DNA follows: TGTGCCAGCAGCATTCTCGGACAGGGGGGCGAGCAGTACTTC. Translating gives CASSILGQGGEQYF.

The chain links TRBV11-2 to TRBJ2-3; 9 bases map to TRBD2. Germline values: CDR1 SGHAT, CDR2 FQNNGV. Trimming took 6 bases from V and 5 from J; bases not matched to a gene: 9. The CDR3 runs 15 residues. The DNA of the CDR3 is TGTGCCAGCAGGACCAGCAGCGGGGGGCAAGATACGCAGTATTTT. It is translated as CASRTSSGGQDTQYF. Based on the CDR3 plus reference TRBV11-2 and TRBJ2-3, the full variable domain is EAGVAQSPRYKIIEKRQSVAFWCNPISGHATLYWYQQILGQGPKLLIQFQNNGVVDDSQLPKDRFSAERLKGVDSTLKIQPAKLEDSAVYLCASRTSSGGQDTQYFGPGTRLTVL.

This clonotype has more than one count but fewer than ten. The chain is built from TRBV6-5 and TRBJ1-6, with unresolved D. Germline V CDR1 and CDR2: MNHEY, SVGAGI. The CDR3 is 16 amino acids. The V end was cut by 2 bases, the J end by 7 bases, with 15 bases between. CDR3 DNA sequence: TGTGCCAGCAGTTACCCCCCGGGGTCTGGGAATTCACCCCTCCACTTT. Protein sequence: CASSYPPGSGNSPLHF.

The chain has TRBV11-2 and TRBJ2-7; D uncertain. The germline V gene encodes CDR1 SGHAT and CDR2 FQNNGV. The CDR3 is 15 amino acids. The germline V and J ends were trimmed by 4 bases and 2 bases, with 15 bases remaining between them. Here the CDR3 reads CASSSITSLPYEQYF. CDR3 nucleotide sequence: TGTGCCAGCAGCTCGATCACTTCTTTACCCTACGAGCAGTACTTC. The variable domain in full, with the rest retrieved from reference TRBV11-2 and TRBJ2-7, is EAGVAQSPRYKIIEKRQSVAFWCNPISGHATLYWYQQILGQGPKLLIQFQNNGVVDDSQLPKDRFSAERLKGVDSTLKIQPAKLEDSAVYLCASSSITSLPYEQYFGPGTRLTVT.

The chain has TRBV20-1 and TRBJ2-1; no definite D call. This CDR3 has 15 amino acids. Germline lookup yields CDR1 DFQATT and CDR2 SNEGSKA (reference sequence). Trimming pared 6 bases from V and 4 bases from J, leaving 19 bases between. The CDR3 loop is CSARKTENIYNEQFF. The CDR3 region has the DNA TGCAGTGCACGAAAAACGGAGAATATTTACAATGAGCAGTTCTTC.

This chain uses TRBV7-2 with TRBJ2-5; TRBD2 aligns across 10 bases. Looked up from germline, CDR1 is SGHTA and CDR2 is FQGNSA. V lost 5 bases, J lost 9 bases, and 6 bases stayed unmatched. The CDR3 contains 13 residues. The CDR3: CASSGAGGTAQYF. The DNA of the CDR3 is TGTGCCAGCAGCGGAGCGGGGGGGACGGCCCAGTACTTC.

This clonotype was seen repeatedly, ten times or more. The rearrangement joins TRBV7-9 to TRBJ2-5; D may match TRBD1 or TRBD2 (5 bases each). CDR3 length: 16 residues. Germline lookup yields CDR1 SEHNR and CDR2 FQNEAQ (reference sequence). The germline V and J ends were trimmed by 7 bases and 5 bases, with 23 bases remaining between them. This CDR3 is CASTPHGGLEGETQYF. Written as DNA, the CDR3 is TGTGCCAGCACCCCCCATGGGGGTCTAGAAGGGGAGACCCAGTACTTC. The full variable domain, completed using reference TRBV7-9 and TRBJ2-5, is DTGVSQNPRHKITKRGQNVTFRCDPISEHNRLYWYRQTLGQGPEFLTYFQNEAQLEKSRLLSDRFSAERPKGSFSTLEIQRTEQGDSAMYLCASTPHGGLEGETQYFGPGTRLLVL.

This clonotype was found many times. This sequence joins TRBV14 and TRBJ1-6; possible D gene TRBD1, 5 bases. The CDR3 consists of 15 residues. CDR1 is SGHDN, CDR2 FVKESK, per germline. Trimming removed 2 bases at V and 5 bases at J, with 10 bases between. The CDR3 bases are TGTGCCAGCAGCCAAAGCGACAGCCATAATTCACCCCTCCACTTT. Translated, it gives CASSQSDSHNSPLHF.

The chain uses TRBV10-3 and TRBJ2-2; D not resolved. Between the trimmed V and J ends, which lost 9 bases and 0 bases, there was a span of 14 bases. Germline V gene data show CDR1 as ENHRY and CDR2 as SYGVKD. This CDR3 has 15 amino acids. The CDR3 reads CAITVRPTNTGELFF. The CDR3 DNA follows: TGTGCCATTACGGTGAGGCCTACGAACACCGGGGAGCTGTTTTTT.

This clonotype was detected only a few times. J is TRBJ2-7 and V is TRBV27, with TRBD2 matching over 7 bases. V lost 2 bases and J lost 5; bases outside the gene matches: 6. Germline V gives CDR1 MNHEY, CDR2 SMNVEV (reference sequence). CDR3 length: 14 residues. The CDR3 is CASSLGWTRDEQYF. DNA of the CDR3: TGTGCCAGCAGTTTAGGTTGGACTAGGGACGAGCAGTACTTC.

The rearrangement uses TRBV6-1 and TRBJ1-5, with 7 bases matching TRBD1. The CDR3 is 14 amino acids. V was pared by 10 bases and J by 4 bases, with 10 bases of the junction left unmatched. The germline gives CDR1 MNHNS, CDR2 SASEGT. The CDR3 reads CAKESGTENQPQHF. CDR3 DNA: TGTGCCAAAGAATCCGGGACAGAAAATCAGCCCCAGCATTTT.

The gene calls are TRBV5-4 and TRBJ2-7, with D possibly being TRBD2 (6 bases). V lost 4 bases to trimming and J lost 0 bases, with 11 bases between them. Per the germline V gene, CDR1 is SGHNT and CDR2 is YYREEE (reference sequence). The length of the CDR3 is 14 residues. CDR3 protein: CASSRPGVSYEQYF. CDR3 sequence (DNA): TGTGCCAGCAGCCGCCCGGGAGTCTCCTACGAGCAGTACTTC.

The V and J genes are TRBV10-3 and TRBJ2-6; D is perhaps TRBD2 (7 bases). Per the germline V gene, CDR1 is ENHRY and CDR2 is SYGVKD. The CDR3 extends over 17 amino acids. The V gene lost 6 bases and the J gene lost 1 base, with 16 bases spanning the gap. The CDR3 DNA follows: TGTGCCATCAGGATCGAGGGGAGGGGGTCTGGGGCCAACGTCCTGACTTTC. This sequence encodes CAIRIEGRGSGANVLTF.

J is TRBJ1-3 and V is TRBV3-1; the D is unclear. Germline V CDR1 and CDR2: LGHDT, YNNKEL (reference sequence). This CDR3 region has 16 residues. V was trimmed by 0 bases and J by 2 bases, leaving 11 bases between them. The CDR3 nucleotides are TGTGCCAGCAGCCAAGATAGCGGGGTTCCTGGAAACACCATATATTTT. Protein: CASSQDSGVPGNTIYF.

CDR3 sequence (DNA): TGTGCCATCAGTGAAATGTTTTGGGGGACCTACGAGCAGTACTTC. This gives the protein CAISEMFWGTYEQYF. This chain links TRBV10-3 with TRBJ2-7, with D possibly being TRBD1 or TRBD2 (5 bases each). Per the germline V gene, CDR1 is ENHRY and CDR2 is SYGVKD. Between the trimmed V and J ends, which lost 3 bases and 2 bases, there was a span of 14 bases. The CDR3 runs 15 residues.

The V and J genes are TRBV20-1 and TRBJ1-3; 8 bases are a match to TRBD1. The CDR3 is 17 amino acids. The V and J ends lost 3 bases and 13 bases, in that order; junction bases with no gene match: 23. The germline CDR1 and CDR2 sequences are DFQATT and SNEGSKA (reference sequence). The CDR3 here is CSASYSRGPEAPTHIYF. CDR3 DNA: TGCAGTGCTAGCTATAGCAGGGGGCCGGAGGCCCCAACCCATATATATTTT.

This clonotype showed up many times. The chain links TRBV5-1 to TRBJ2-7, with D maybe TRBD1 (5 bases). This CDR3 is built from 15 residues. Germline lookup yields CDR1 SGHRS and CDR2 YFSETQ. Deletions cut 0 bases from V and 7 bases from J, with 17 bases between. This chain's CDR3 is CASSLEGKQRREQYF. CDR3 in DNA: TGCGCCAGCAGCTTGGAGGGGAAACAACGTCGGGAGCAGTACTTC.

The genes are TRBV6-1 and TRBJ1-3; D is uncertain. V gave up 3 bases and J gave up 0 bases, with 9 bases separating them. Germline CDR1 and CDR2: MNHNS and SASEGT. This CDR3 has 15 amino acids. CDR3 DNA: TGTGCCAGCAGTGATCTTGTGAGCTCTGGAAACACCATATATTTT. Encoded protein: CASSDLVSSGNTIYF.

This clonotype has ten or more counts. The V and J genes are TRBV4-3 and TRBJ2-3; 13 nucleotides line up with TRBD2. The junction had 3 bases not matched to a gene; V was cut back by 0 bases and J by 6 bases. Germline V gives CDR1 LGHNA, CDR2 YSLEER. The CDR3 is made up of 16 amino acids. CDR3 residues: CASSQEGLAGTDTQYF. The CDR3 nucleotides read TGCGCCAGCAGCCAAGAGGGACTAGCGGGGACCGATACGCAGTATTTT.

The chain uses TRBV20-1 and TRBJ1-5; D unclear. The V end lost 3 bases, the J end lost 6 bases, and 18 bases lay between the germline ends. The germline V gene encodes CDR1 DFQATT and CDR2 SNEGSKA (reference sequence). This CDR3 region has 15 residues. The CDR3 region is CSARARREFRQPQHF. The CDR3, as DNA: TGCAGTGCTAGGGCCAGACGAGAGTTTCGTCAGCCCCAGCATTTT.